The present TCR beta chain was sequenced within a study of tumour-infiltrating T cells in Burkitt lymphoma. Study in general: Repertoire clonality predicted overall and progression-free survival. Findings and limits, study-wide: Public clonotypes, several, appeared across numerous Burkitt lymphoma patients.

Germline V CDR1 and CDR2: SGHDT, YYEEEE. The CDR3 extends over 15 amino acids. Trimming took off 4 bases at V and 0 bases at J, with 13 bases between the two ends. As regards this clone: Its specificity is not known.

Data came from immunoSEQ multiplex PCR; TCRdb stores just in-frame clones and leaves some out. The table lists more than 45,000 clones, around 30% of them singletons. This sequence was found in a human donor with Burkitt lymphoma. Sequencing used tumor tissue. The chain links TRBV5-6 to TRBJ1-2, with TRBD1 as a possible D gene (5 bases). The CDR3 region has the DNA TGTGCCAGCAGCCCAGGGCCGATGTCTAACTATGGCTACACCTTC. It codes for CASSPGPMSNYGYTF.